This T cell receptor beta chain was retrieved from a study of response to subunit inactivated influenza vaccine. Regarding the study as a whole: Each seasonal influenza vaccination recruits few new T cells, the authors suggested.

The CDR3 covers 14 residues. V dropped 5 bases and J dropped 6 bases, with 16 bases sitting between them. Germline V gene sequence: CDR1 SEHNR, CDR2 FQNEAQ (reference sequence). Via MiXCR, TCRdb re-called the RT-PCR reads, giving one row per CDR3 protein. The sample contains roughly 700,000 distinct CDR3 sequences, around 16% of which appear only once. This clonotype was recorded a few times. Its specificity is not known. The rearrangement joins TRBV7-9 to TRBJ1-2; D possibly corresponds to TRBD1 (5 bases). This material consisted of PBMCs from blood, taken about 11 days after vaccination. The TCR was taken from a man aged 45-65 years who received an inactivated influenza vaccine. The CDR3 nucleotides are TGTGCCAGCAGCCCGGGGGTTAGAACTGATGGCTACACCTTC. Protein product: CASSPGVRTDGYTF.